These T cell receptor beta chains were read from a single sample in a study of CD8 T cells in Susac syndrome. TCRdb independently ran MiXCR on the immunoSEQ multiplex PCR reads; one entry per CDR3 protein. The sample contains around 45,000 distinct CDR3 sequences, under 95% of which appear only once. The sample was CD8+ T cells from PBMCs. Receptor source: a human donor in good health. The conserved cysteine and the conserved F or W are not part of the CDR3 here. D genes are given only for firm matches. Clone size, where shown, is once, few, many, or a class for clones that have expanded.

clone size,V gene,D gene,CDR3 protein
once,TRBV4-1,.,ASSLRGPAVSYEQY
.,TRBV28,.,ASSPQDSLAQPQH
.,TRBV5-6,.,ASSLVGNRETQY
.,TRBV20-1,.,SARDWQGIEGYT
.,TRBV6-1,TRBD1,ASSEQGASTDTQY
.,TRBV12-3/TRBV12-4,.,ASDHGVPKSPQY
.,TRBV28,.,ASSHLGGGGETQY
.,TRBV4-2,.,ASGKSSEQY
.,TRBV28,.,ASSHGGLTEAF
.,TRBV9,.,ASSPVGVSTDTQY
.,TRBV20-1,.,SAPVGSTDTQY
.,TRBV25-1,.,ASTQGGFLDEQF
.,TRBV28,.,ASSLRGQNTIY
.,TRBV2,TRBD1,ASSRGWNNQPQH
.,TRBV28,.,ASSFGGHNYGYT
.,TRBV10-3,TRBD1,AISGPGTGDPLLDEQY
.,TRBV5-6,.,ASSDGKNYGYT
.,TRBV7-9,.,ASSLAQSDGNEKLF
.,TRBV7-9,TRBD1,ASSGQGVDEQY
.,TRBV16,.,ASSQWALYGYT
.,TRBV5-1,TRBD1,ASSPTNRGNNEQY
.,TRBV27,.,ASSFTGSSYEQY
.,TRBV30,.,AWSATNYGYT
.,TRBV28,TRBD1,ASSPLGGGQPQH
.,TRBV28,.,ASSLSLGEQY
.,TRBV5-4,.,ASSFGQPYNEQF
.,TRBV7-9,.,ASSTPQTDPDTQY